The 27 T cell receptor beta chains given below trace back to one sample, sequenced in a study of blood T cell repertoires in COVID-19 (dated by TCRdb to 2018 to 2020). Library preparation was by the immunoSEQ multiplex PCR assay. TCRdb retrieved this table from immuneACCESS and kept in-frame rearrangements only. Not all clones are present; in checked studies, unresolved V genes account for under half, and no reason is known for the remainder. For this sample the table gives 200,000 or so clones, of which around four fifths were detected only once. In total, the top ten clones hold about 5% of the sample. The sequenced sample was peripheral blood. Receptors originate from a woman aged 25 to 39 with acute or convalescent COVID-19.

The rearrangement uses TRBV15 and TRBJ2-7; maybe TRBD2 (5 bases). V lost 1 base and J 0 bases, leaving 13 bases between the germline ends. From germline, CDR1 is LNHNV and CDR2 YYDKDF (reference sequence). The CDR3 is 16 amino acids. CDR3 DNA sequence: TGTGCCACCAGCAGAGTTGTAGCGCGTAGCTCCTACGAGCAGTACTTC. It translates to CATSRVVARSSYEQYF.

The gene calls are TRBV7-8 and TRBJ1-1; D unclear. V was shortened by 0 bases and J by 0 bases, with 20 bases between the two germline ends. CDR1 is SGHVS, CDR2 FQNEAQ, per germline. The CDR3 covers 19 residues. DNA for the CDR3: TGTGCCAGCAGCTTAGCGCCCGCACCGGGAACGGGAATGAACACTGAAGCTTTCTTT. Amino acid sequence: CASSLAPAPGTGMNTEAFF.

CDR3 loop: CASSRTVNYGYTF. CDR3 DNA: TGTGCCAGCAGTCGGACAGTTAACTATGGCTACACCTTC. V usage is TRBV6-2 or TRBV6-3 and J usage is TRBJ1-2, with a weak D call TRBD1 (6 bases). Germline V CDR1 and CDR2: MNHEY, SVGEGT. Trimming took off 5 bases at V and 1 base at J, with 8 bases between the two ends. The CDR3 sequence is 13 residues long.

The rearrangement joins TRBV4-1 to TRBJ1-2, with a possible D match to TRBD1 (5 bases). The CDR3 consists of 13 residues. The germline CDR1 and CDR2 sequences are MGHRA and YSYEKL. V lost 1 base and J lost 6, with 9 bases in between. The CDR3 loop reads CASSQARGNGYTF. For the CDR3, the DNA is TGCGCCAGCAGCCAAGCCCGGGGGAATGGCTACACCTTC.

This chain uses TRBV3-1 (or the pseudogene TRBV3-2) with TRBJ1-1, with D unclear. Germline V lookup: CDR1 LGHDT, CDR2 YNNKEL (reference sequence). Trimming took 2 bases from V and 1 from J, leaving 5 bases between them. The CDR3 totals 13 residues. The CDR3 region has the DNA TGTGCCAGCAGCCAACTAGGGAACACTGAAGCTTTCTTT. Translating gives CASSQLGNTEAFF.

The chain has TRBV28 and TRBJ1-1; possibly TRBD1 for D (5 bases). Germline V CDR1 and CDR2: MDHEN, SYDVKM. This CDR3 is built from 16 residues. The V end was cut by 5 bases, the J end by 5 bases, with 21 bases between. In DNA, the CDR3 is TGTGCCAGCAGTCTCCCCGGTATGGGGGAGGCAACTGAAGCTTTCTTT. It yields the protein CASSLPGMGEATEAFF.

The chain uses TRBV10-2 and TRBJ1-2, with D unclear. The germline V and J ends were trimmed by 2 bases and 0 bases, with 13 bases remaining between them. Germline V gene sequence: CDR1 WSHSY, CDR2 SAAADI. The CDR3 is 16 amino acids. CDR3: CASSERKAPTNYGYTF. Here the CDR3 DNA reads TGCGCCAGCAGTGAGCGAAAAGCCCCCACTAACTATGGCTACACCTTC.

The chain is built from TRBV20-1 and TRBJ1-2; D is undetermined. Germline V gene lookup returns CDR1 DFQATT and CDR2 SNEGSKA (reference sequence). Trimming took off 7 bases at V and 3 bases at J, with 9 bases between the two ends. The CDR3 is 11 residues long. CDR3 in DNA: TGCAGTGGGAATGCGGACTATGGCTACACCTTC. This translates into CSGNADYGYTF.

The chain joins TRBV7-9 to TRBJ2-2; no clear D. V shed 2 bases and J shed 4 bases, with 5 bases lying between them. The CDR3 is 13 residues long. CDR1 SEHNR and CDR2 FQNEAQ come from the germline V gene (reference sequence). The CDR3 is CASSLYSTGELFF. DNA of the CDR3: TGTGCCAGCAGCTTATATAGCACCGGGGAGCTGTTTTTT.

Remarks on this clone: At the DNA level, this CDR3 is encoded by other sequences in the same sample as well. V usage is TRBV9 and J usage is TRBJ2-2; D is possibly TRBD1 (6 bases). The CDR3 runs 15 residues. V lost 2 bases and J lost 1, with 9 bases in between. Germline CDR1 reads SGDLS; CDR2 reads YYNGEE. As DNA, the CDR3 is TGTGCCAGCAGCGTCGAGACAGGGAACACCGGGGAGCTGTTTTTT. Amino acid sequence: CASSVETGNTGELFF.

This chain uses TRBV29-1 with TRBJ2-3; D is unresolved. Looked up from germline, CDR1 is SQVTM and CDR2 is ANQGSEA. With 7 bases removed from V and 14 bases from J, the gap between germline ends came to 19 bases. CDR3 length: 11 amino acids. CDR3 in amino acids: CSAKDGESGYF. CDR3 nucleotide sequence: TGCAGCGCAAAAGACGGAGAATCCGGGTATTTT.

The chain uses TRBV6-5 and TRBJ1-2; a possible D gene is TRBD1 (6 bases). The V end lost 7 bases, the J end lost 1 base, and 13 bases lay between the germline ends. This CDR3 has 14 amino acids. In germline, CDR1 is MNHEY, CDR2 SVGAGI. CDR3 coding DNA: TGTGCCAGCACCGGAGGACAGCTTAACTATGGCTACACCTTC. This encodes CASTGGQLNYGYTF.

The gene calls are TRBV4-3 and TRBJ1-5; D is possibly TRBD1 (5 bases). Trimming removed 0 bases at V and 1 base at J, with 16 bases between. CDR3 length: 18 residues. The germline V gene encodes CDR1 LGHNA and CDR2 YSLEER. CDR3 nucleotides: TGCGCCAGCAGCCAAGATCTATGGGGCTTCTCAAGCAATCAGCCCCAGCATTTT. Amino acids: CASSQDLWGFSSNQPQHF.

This clone was found a few times. This rearrangement joins TRBV7-8 to TRBJ1-2; D is ambiguous. The CDR3 spans 17 residues. CDR1 and CDR2 from the germline V gene are SGHVS and FQNEAQ. V lost 5 bases to trimming and J lost 2 bases, with 21 bases between them. In DNA form, the CDR3 reads TGTGCCAGCAGCCCCCTCGGTCCTCGATTTCTAAACTATGGCTACACCTTC. Its translation: CASSPLGPRFLNYGYTF.

J is TRBJ2-5 and V is TRBV19; the D gene is possibly TRBD2 (6 bases). The CDR3 is 13 amino acids. Looked up from germline, CDR1 is LNHDA and CDR2 is SQIVND (reference sequence). V was shortened by 7 bases and J by 3 bases, with 12 bases between the two germline ends. CDR3 region: CASNHWEEETQYF. The CDR3 coding sequence is TGTGCCAGTAACCATTGGGAGGAAGAGACCCAGTACTTC.

This clone was seen only once. The chain is built from TRBV18 and TRBJ2-3, with TRBD2 matching over 8 bases. The germline V gene encodes CDR1 KGHSH and CDR2 LQKENI. V gave up 8 bases and J gave up 0 bases; unmatched junction bases: 4. The CDR3 length is 14 residues. For the CDR3, the DNA is TGTGCCAGCCATCCTAGCGGGAGCACAGATACGCAGTATTTT. As protein: CASHPSGSTDTQYF.

This chain uses TRBV7-2 with TRBJ1-6; possibly TRBD1 for D (6 bases). Germline V gene data show CDR1 as SGHTA and CDR2 as FQGNSA. This CDR3 region has 15 residues. V was shortened by 3 bases and J by 4 bases, with 10 bases between the two germline ends. The CDR3 DNA reads TGTGCCAGCAGCTTGGACAGTTCATATAATTCACCCCTCCACTTT. It codes for CASSLDSSYNSPLHF.

This clone was counted a few times. J is TRBJ1-3 and V is TRBV6-2 or TRBV6-3; D is undetermined. Trimming left V 6 bases short and J 4 bases short, with 13 bases between. In germline, CDR1 is MNHEY, CDR2 SVGEGT. The CDR3 is made up of 14 amino acids. The CDR3 DNA reads TGTGCCAGCAGCACCGGGAGTTACGGAAACACCATATATTTT. Encoded protein: CASSTGSYGNTIYF.

The V gene is TRBV4-3, the J gene TRBJ1-3; D call uncertain. Germline CDR1 LGHNA, CDR2 YSLEER. V dropped 4 bases and J dropped 0 bases, with 13 bases sitting between them. The CDR3 extends over 16 amino acids. CDR3 loop: CASSPEVESSGNTIYF. Here the CDR3 DNA reads TGCGCCAGCAGCCCCGAGGTCGAAAGCTCTGGAAACACCATATATTTT.

The rearrangement uses TRBV29-1 and TRBJ2-3, with D unresolved. The CDR3 is made up of 14 amino acids. Germline assignment: CDR1 SQVTM and CDR2 ANQGSEA. Trimming removed 5 bases at V and 1 base at J, with 13 bases between. The DNA of the CDR3 is TGCAGCGTTCTCCACTCTACTCGCACAGATACGCAGTATTTT. This translates into CSVLHSTRTDTQYF.

J is TRBJ1-2 and V is TRBV28; the D gene is possibly TRBD1 (5 bases). Trimming took off 6 bases at V and 2 bases at J, with 13 bases between the two ends. Germline V gives CDR1 MDHEN, CDR2 SYDVKM. CDR3 length equals 14 residues. CDR3 protein: CASSQGHDNYGYTF. CDR3 in DNA: TGTGCCAGCAGCCAAGGACACGACAACTATGGCTACACCTTC.

The chain combines TRBV6-5 with TRBJ1-2; D may be TRBD1 (5 bases). The CDR3 is 14 amino acids. Trimming removed 10 bases at V and 8 bases at J, with 23 bases between. Germline V gene data show CDR1 as MNHEY and CDR2 as SVGAGI. CDR3 DNA: TGTGCCACCACTGGGGGGGTTTCGGGGTACGGCTACACCTTC. Amino acids: CATTGGVSGYGYTF.

This clone has a single count. The CDR3 DNA reads as TGTGCCAGCTCGCCAGGACAGCCACGCTCCTACGAGCAGTACTTC. Encoded protein: CASSPGQPRSYEQYF. V usage is TRBV18 and J usage is TRBJ2-7; D perhaps matches TRBD1 (6 bases). Germline values: CDR1 KGHSH, CDR2 LQKENI. The CDR3 consists of 15 residues. The V end was cut by 6 bases, the J end by 0 bases, with 15 bases between.

Only a few counts were recorded for this clone. The V and J genes are TRBV6-6 and TRBJ1-6, with 9 positions matching TRBD1. The ends lost 6 bases at V and 7 bases at J; junction bases unmatched: 4. Germline values: CDR1 MNHNY, CDR2 SVGAGI (reference sequence). CDR3 size: 14 residues. The CDR3, as DNA: TGTGCCAGCAGCCCCGGGACAGGGAATTCACCCCTCCACTTT. Translated: CASSPGTGNSPLHF.

V and J are TRBV6-5 and TRBJ1-4, with D unresolved. Germline assignment: CDR1 MNHEY and CDR2 SVGAGI. V gave up 0 bases and J gave up 5 bases, with 10 bases separating them. This CDR3 comprises 15 residues. CDR3 residues: CASSYSGARNEKLFF. DNA for the CDR3: TGTGCCAGCAGTTACTCGGGAGCCCGAAATGAAAAACTGTTTTTT.

For this clone: The sample contains more than one DNA sequence encoding this CDR3. The chain uses TRBV28 and TRBJ2-7, with D unresolved. Germline assignment: CDR1 MDHEN and CDR2 SYDVKM. Trimming removed 2 bases from V and 2 bases from J, with 7 bases in between. The CDR3 has 13 residues. The CDR3 protein is CASSLVGPYEQYF. In DNA, the CDR3 is TGTGCCAGCAGTTTAGTGGGCCCCTACGAGCAGTACTTC.

The chain combines TRBV11-2 with TRBJ1-2, with D possibly matching TRBD1 (6 bases). The V end was cut by 5 bases, the J end by 3 bases, with 19 bases between. The CDR3 is made up of 16 amino acids. Germline-derived CDR1 and CDR2 are SGHAT and FQNNGV. In nucleotides, the CDR3 is TGTGCCAGCAGCCCAAACACAGGGCGCTTTGACTATGGCTACACCTTC. Protein sequence: CASSPNTGRFDYGYTF.